The 26 T cell receptor beta chains listed next were all sequenced from one sample in a study of shared T cell receptors in the human thymus (dated by TCRdb to the early 2020s). Libraries came from the immunoSEQ multiplex PCR assay. TCRdb carries this immuneACCESS record with in-frame sequences only. Its versions omit some clonotypes, under half of them owing to an unresolved V gene in the studies checked, with the rest unexplained. The sample table contains 700,000 to 750,000 clones; only one count was recorded for approximately 85% of them. The ten largest account for about 0.0098% of the sample. This sample was also put to use in a study of human thymus T cells.

The specimen sequenced was thymocytes. All receptors derive from a girl under three years old with a congenital heart defect. Donor details come from another sample of the same person, matched by shared clones.

The chain combines TRBV27 with TRBJ1-1; D unresolved. The CDR3 has 12 residues. CDR1 is MNHEY and CDR2 is SMNVEV in the germline V gene (reference sequence). Trimming shortened V by 6 bases and J by 4 bases, and 9 bases separated the two germline ends. CDR3 sequence: CASSGRGTEAFF. The CDR3 coding sequence is TGTGCCAGCAGCGGGCGGGGCACTGAAGCTTTCTTT.

The chain uses TRBV14 and TRBJ1-2; D gene ambiguous. Looked up from germline, CDR1 is SGHDN and CDR2 is FVKESK. The CDR3 totals 17 residues. The germline V and J ends were trimmed by 0 bases and 9 bases, with 23 bases remaining between them. DNA of the CDR3: TGTGCCAGCAGCCAAGAAGGCGGAGTCCTCACATACTCTAGCTACACCTTC. Protein product: CASSQEGGVLTYSSYTF. Full variable domain (rest looked up from reference TRBV14 and TRBJ1-2): EAGVTQFPSHSVIEKGQTVTLRCDPISGHDNLYWYRRVMGKEIKFLLHFVKESKQDESGMPNNRFLAERTGGTYSTLKVQPAELEDSGVYFCASSQEGGVLTYSSYTFGSGTRLTVV.

This clone was recorded once. This rearrangement joins TRBV4-1 to TRBJ1-3; D gene ambiguous. This CDR3 contains 15 residues. The germline CDR1 and CDR2 sequences are MGHRA and YSYEKL. Between the trimmed V and J ends, which lost 0 bases and 4 bases, there was a span of 10 bases. CDR3 amino acids: CASSQELKRGNTIYF. DNA of the CDR3: TGCGCCAGCAGCCAAGAACTTAAGCGGGGAAACACCATATATTTT.

V and J are TRBV10-2 and TRBJ2-7; possible D gene TRBD1, 6 bases. Germline V lookup: CDR1 WSHSY, CDR2 SAAADI. CDR3 length: 14 amino acids. V was pared by 3 bases and J by 4 bases, with 13 bases between. In DNA, the CDR3 is TGCGCCAGCAGTGACAGGGGTCCAAGATACGAGCAGTACTTC. It is translated as CASSDRGPRYEQYF.

V usage is TRBV6-5 and J usage is TRBJ2-7; 8 nucleotides match TRBD2. This CDR3 is built from 14 residues. With 7 bases clipped from V and 2 bases from J, the junction kept 7 bases outside the gene matches. The V gene's germline CDR1 is MNHEY and CDR2 SVGAGI. For the CDR3, the DNA is TGTGCCAGCACCCCGGGGGGGTACGCCTACGAGCAGTACTTC. Translation: CASTPGGYAYEQYF.

The chain recombines TRBV4-1 with TRBJ2-5; D gene uncertain. With 4 bases removed from V and 2 bases from J, the gap between germline ends came to 8 bases. The CDR3 sequence is 13 residues long. CDR1 MGHRA and CDR2 YSYEKL come from the germline V gene. The CDR3 protein is CASSLRLQETQYF. DNA of the CDR3: TGCGCCAGCAGCCTCCGACTGCAAGAGACCCAGTACTTC.

J is TRBJ1-2 and V is TRBV7-2, with TRBD1 matching over 10 bases. There are 18 residues in the CDR3. The germline V gene has CDR1 SGHTA and CDR2 FQGNSA. J lost 8 bases, V lost 5 bases, and 20 bases had no gene match. As DNA, the CDR3 is TGTGCCAGCAGCCCTCCGGGACAGGGGCCGATGTTGCAGGCGGGCTACACCTTC. Translated: CASSPPGQGPMLQAGYTF. The whole variable domain, filled in from reference TRBV7-2 and TRBJ1-2, reads GAGVSQSPSNKVTEKGKDVELRCDPISGHTALYWYRQSLGQGLEFLIYFQGNSAPDKSGLPSDRFSAERTGGSVSTLTIQRTQQEDSAVYLCASSPPGQGPMLQAGYTFGSGTRLTVV.

The table lists this clone with a count of one. The chain is built from TRBV6-1 and TRBJ1-2; TRBD1 might be the D (6 bases). Germline V gene sequence: CDR1 MNHNS, CDR2 SASEGT. CDR3 length: 14 residues. V lost 6 bases and J lost 6, with 17 bases in between. CDR3 protein: CASSLPGTRDGYTF. The DNA for the CDR3 is TGTGCCAGCAGCCTCCCCGGGACACGAGATGGCTACACCTTC.

This clone has just a few counts. The chain links TRBV25-1 to TRBJ1-5; D unresolved. CDR1 is MGHDK, CDR2 SYGVNS, per germline. CDR3 size: 13 residues. Trimming cost V 1 base and J 2 bases, with 3 bases left between them. The CDR3, as DNA: TGTGCCAGCAGTGAATTCGGCAATCAGCCCCAGCATTTT. It encodes CASSEFGNQPQHF.

The chain employs TRBV4-3 and TRBJ1-4; D may be TRBD1 (6 bases). This CDR3 is built from 13 residues. Trimming took off 5 bases at V and 8 bases at J, with 12 bases between the two ends. CDR1 LGHNA and CDR2 YSLEER come from the germline V gene. The CDR3 DNA reads TGCGCCAGCAGCGGGGGCTTGGGGGAAAAACTGTTTTTT. Amino acid sequence: CASSGGLGEKLFF.

The chain links TRBV29-1 to TRBJ1-2; D is uncertain. The CDR3 is made up of 11 amino acids. Trimming took 4 bases from V and 7 from J, leaving 10 bases between them. Germline-derived CDR1 and CDR2 are SQVTM and ANQGSEA. CDR3 loop: CSVALGGGYTF. CDR3 coding DNA: TGCAGCGTTGCCCTAGGTGGTGGCTACACCTTC.

The chain combines TRBV14 with TRBJ2-3, with 14 bases lining up with TRBD2. V lost 4 bases to trimming and J lost 0 bases; unmatched junction nucleotides: 9. CDR1 and CDR2 (germline): SGHDN, FVKESK. This CDR3 region has 19 residues. The CDR3 region has the DNA TGTGCCAGCAGCCCCAGGACTAGCGGGGGGACAATAAGCACAGATACGCAGTATTTT. Protein sequence: CASSPRTSGGTISTDTQYF.

V usage is TRBV28 and J usage is TRBJ1-1; 7 bases match TRBD1. The germline V gene has CDR1 MDHEN and CDR2 SYDVKM. This CDR3 contains 16 residues. Trimming took 3 bases from V and 4 from J; bases not matched to a gene: 11. CDR3 amino acids: CASSLGRGVWGTEAFF. CDR3 coding DNA: TGTGCCAGCAGTTTGGGCAGGGGGGTCTGGGGCACTGAAGCTTTCTTT.

The J gene is TRBJ1-5, the V gene TRBV11-2; D might be TRBD1 (5 bases). Germline V gene data show CDR1 as SGHAT and CDR2 as FQNNGV. The V gene lost 0 bases and the J gene lost 3 bases, with 15 bases spanning the gap. This CDR3 comprises 17 residues. Written as DNA, the CDR3 is TGTGCCAGCAGCTTAGATCGCACAGAAGGGGACAATCAGCCCCAGCATTTT. Its protein product is CASSLDRTEGDNQPQHF.

The rearrangement links TRBV7-2 to TRBJ2-1, with 7 bases matching TRBD2. Germline assignment: CDR1 SGHTA and CDR2 FQGNSA. The CDR3 loop spans 16 amino acids. The V gene end was trimmed by 5 bases and the J gene end by 8 bases; junction bases not matched to a gene: 15. Here the CDR3 reads CASSPNSSGVIYEQFF. DNA of the CDR3: TGTGCCAGCAGCCCCAATTCAAGCGGGGTAATCTATGAGCAGTTCTTC.

This clone was found a few times. Germline and junction disagree at one end, which may indicate a read error. In the same sample, other DNA sequences code for this CDR3. V is TRBV28 and J is TRBJ1-6, with 8 bases lining up with TRBD1. The CDR3 sequence is 18 residues long. Germline assignment: CDR1 MDHEN and CDR2 SYDVKM. For the CDR3, the DNA is TGTGCCAGCGGAAGAGAGACAGGGGAAAAGTCCTATAATTCCCCCCTCCACTTT. This sequence encodes CASGRETGEKSYNSPLHF.

V usage is TRBV7-8 and J usage is TRBJ1-2; 7 nucleotides align to TRBD1. Trimming took 5 bases from V and 1 from J; bases not matched to a gene: 16. The CDR3 is 18 amino acids. Germline V gene data show CDR1 as SGHVS and CDR2 as FQNEAQ. The CDR3 loop is CASSQGGHQVECNYGYTF. Written as DNA, the CDR3 is TGTGCCAGCAGCCAGGGGGGCCATCAGGTGGAATGTAACTATGGCTACACCTTC.

The chain couples TRBV6-1 to TRBJ2-7, with D possibly being TRBD1 (6 bases). This CDR3 region has 15 residues. CDR1 is MNHNS, CDR2 SASEGT, per germline. The V end lost 1 base, the J end lost 1 base, and 11 bases lay between the germline ends. CDR3 in amino acids: CASSEGDTLSYEQYF. The CDR3 DNA sequence: TGTGCCAGCAGTGAAGGGGACACCCTTTCCTACGAGCAGTACTTC.

V usage is TRBV5-1 and J usage is TRBJ1-2; D unclear. This CDR3 contains 14 residues. CDR1 and CDR2 from the germline V gene are SGHRS and YFSETQ. Trimming pared 3 bases from V and 4 bases from J, leaving 13 bases between. The CDR3 bases are TGCGCCAGCAGCTCCGACAAGGCCCCCTATGGCTACACCTTC. This gives the protein CASSSDKAPYGYTF.

The V and J genes are TRBV2 and TRBJ2-1; the D gene is possibly TRBD2 (5 bases). The germline V gene encodes CDR1 SNHLY and CDR2 FYNNEI. V dropped 6 bases and J dropped 8 bases, with 35 bases sitting between them. The CDR3 totals 20 residues. The CDR3 DNA sequence: TGTGCCAGCAGGGAATTTAGCGACCCGGGATACCCCGAGCCCCCCCATGAGCAGTTCTTC. It yields the protein CASREFSDPGYPEPPHEQFF.

The chain combines TRBV6-4 with TRBJ1-2, with 10 bases aligning to TRBD1. The V gene's germline CDR1 is MRHNA and CDR2 SNTAGT. The CDR3 is 20 amino acids. J was trimmed by 5 bases and V by 5 bases; bases with no gene match: 23. CDR3 amino acids: CASSPAAGGRDRGNYYGYTF. CDR3 coding DNA: TGTGCCAGCAGTCCAGCGGCGGGCGGTAGGGACAGGGGAAATTATTATGGCTACACCTTC.

The chain recombines TRBV6-1 with TRBJ2-5; D not resolved. Trimming took off 6 bases at V and 3 bases at J, with 8 bases between the two ends. Germline assignment: CDR1 MNHNS and CDR2 SASEGT. The CDR3 has 12 residues. Here the CDR3 reads CASRRLKETQYF. The CDR3 DNA reads TGTGCCAGCAGGAGACTCAAAGAGACCCAGTACTTC.

The rearrangement joins TRBV5-1 to TRBJ2-5; TRBD1 might be the D (6 bases). V lost 5 bases to trimming and J lost 5 bases, with 10 bases between them. Germline V gives CDR1 SGHRS, CDR2 YFSETQ. CDR3 length: 12 residues. This chain's CDR3 is CASRQGQETQYF. DNA of the CDR3: TGCGCCAGCAGACAGGGCCAGGAGACCCAGTACTTC.

The chain recombines TRBV2 with TRBJ2-7, with D tentatively TRBD1 (5 bases). The germline gives CDR1 SNHLY, CDR2 FYNNEI. Between the trimmed V and J ends, which lost 10 bases and 4 bases, there was a span of 20 bases. This CDR3 region has 14 residues. CDR3 in amino acids: CATGKSGAPYEQYF. DNA of the CDR3: TGTGCCACCGGAAAGAGTGGGGCCCCTTACGAGCAGTACTTC.

The sample holds a few counts of this clone. The chain links TRBV6-1 to TRBJ1-4, with D possibly being TRBD1 (6 bases). The CDR3 is 21 residues long. CDR1 and CDR2 from the germline V gene are MNHNS and SASEGT. Trimming took 0 bases from V and 7 from J, leaving 30 bases between them. CDR3: CASSEALLRPIVGGRGEKLFF. In nucleotides, the CDR3 is TGTGCCAGCAGTGAAGCGCTTCTGAGGCCCATTGTTGGGGGCCGGGGTGAAAAACTGTTTTTT.

The V gene is TRBV6-1, the J gene TRBJ2-7; TRBD2 aligns across 7 bases. V shed 4 bases and J 7 bases; nucleotides not matched to a gene: 7. Germline V gene sequence: CDR1 MNHNS, CDR2 SASEGT. The CDR3 is 13 amino acids. This chain's CDR3 is CASSALGGWEQYF. In DNA, the CDR3 is TGTGCCAGCAGTGCCCTGGGGGGGTGGGAGCAGTACTTC.